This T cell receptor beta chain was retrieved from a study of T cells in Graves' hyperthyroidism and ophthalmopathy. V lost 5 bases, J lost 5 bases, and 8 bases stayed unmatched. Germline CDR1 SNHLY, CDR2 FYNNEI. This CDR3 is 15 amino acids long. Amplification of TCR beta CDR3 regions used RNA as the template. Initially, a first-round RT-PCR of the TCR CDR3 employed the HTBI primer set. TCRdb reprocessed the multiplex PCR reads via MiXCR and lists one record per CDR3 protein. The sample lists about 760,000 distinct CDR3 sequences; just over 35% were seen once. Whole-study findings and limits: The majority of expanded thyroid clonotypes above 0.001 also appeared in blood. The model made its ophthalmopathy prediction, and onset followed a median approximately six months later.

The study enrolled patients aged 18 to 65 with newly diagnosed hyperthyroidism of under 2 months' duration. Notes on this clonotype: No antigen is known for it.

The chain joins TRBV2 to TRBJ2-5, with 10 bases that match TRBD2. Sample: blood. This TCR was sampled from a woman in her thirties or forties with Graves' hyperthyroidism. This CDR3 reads CASSYTAGGSETQYF. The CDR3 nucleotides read TGTGCCAGCAGTTACACAGCGGGAGGGTCGGAGACCCAGTACTTC.